Listed here is a single TCR beta chain. Data came from immunoSEQ multiplex PCR; TCRdb stores just in-frame clones and leaves some out. In the table there are about 79,000 clones, 80% to 95% of which are singletons. These data belong to a study of control samples from healthy donors and cancer patients. Germline CDR1 SGHAT, CDR2 FQNNGV. The CDR3 length is 17 residues. V was pared by 1 base and J by 0 bases, with 15 bases between. Sequences were obtained from PBMCs. This TCR derives from a woman aged 40-49 years with lung cancer. This chain links TRBV11-2 with TRBJ1-1; D is perhaps TRBD1 (6 bases). CDR3 in DNA: TGTGCCAGCAGCTTAGGGTTCGGGGGCGCACTGAACACTGAAGCTTTCTTT. Protein: CASSLGFGGALNTEAFF.